Each of the 4 T cell receptor beta chains below was sequenced from the same sample in a study of PD-1 blockade in classical Hodgkin lymphoma. The assay was immunoSEQ multiplex PCR, and TCRdb's table has in-frame clones only and misses some. In the table there are about 13,000 clones, more than 75% of which are singletons. Each patient experienced a relapse that followed autologous stem cell transplantation, and brentuximab vedotin exposure varied. Here the sequenced sample was peripheral blood mononuclear cells (PBMCs), taken at baseline. The receptors originated from a human donor with classical Hodgkin lymphoma.

The chain has TRBV7-9 and TRBJ2-5; D is possibly TRBD1 (5 bases). Germline V gene sequence: CDR1 SEHNR, CDR2 FQNEAQ (reference sequence). This CDR3 has 14 residues. V lost 6 bases and J 1 base, leaving 12 bases between the germline ends. CDR3 nucleotide sequence: TGTGCCAGCAGAGACGCAGGGTTCCAAGAGACCCAGTACTTC. Translation: CASRDAGFQETQYF.

The chain uses TRBV18 and TRBJ1-1, with no clear D. The CDR3 covers 13 residues. The V gene lost 3 bases and the J gene lost 1 base, with 6 bases spanning the gap. Germline CDR1 KGHSH, CDR2 LQKENI. CDR3 region: CASSPQRNTEAFF. CDR3 DNA sequence: TGTGCCAGCTCACCGCAGAGGAACACTGAAGCTTTCTTT. Full variable domain (missing parts from reference TRBV18 and TRBJ1-1): NAGVMQNPRHLVRRRGQEARLRCSPMKGHSHVYWYRQLPEEGLKFMVYLQKENIIDESGMPKERFSAEFPKEGPSILRIQQVVRGDSAAYFCASSPQRNTEAFFGQGTRLTVV.

The gene calls are TRBV15 and TRBJ2-7; 12 bases line up with TRBD2. This CDR3 spans 15 amino acids. The germline gives CDR1 LNHNV, CDR2 YYDKDF (reference sequence). The V gene end was trimmed by 5 bases and the J gene end by 6 bases; junction bases not matched to a gene: 8. The CDR3 sequence: CATSGRLAGVPEQYF. The CDR3 bases are TGTGCCACCAGCGGTCGACTAGCGGGAGTACCCGAGCAGTACTTC.

The chain employs TRBV7-2 and TRBJ2-1; no reliable D call. Trimming cost V 5 bases and J 3 bases, with 14 bases left between them. The germline CDR1 and CDR2 sequences are SGHTA and FQGNSA. The CDR3 length is 15 residues. CDR3 protein: CASSVSSRSYNEQFF. In DNA form, the CDR3 reads TGTGCCAGCAGCGTATCTAGTAGGAGCTACAATGAGCAGTTCTTC.